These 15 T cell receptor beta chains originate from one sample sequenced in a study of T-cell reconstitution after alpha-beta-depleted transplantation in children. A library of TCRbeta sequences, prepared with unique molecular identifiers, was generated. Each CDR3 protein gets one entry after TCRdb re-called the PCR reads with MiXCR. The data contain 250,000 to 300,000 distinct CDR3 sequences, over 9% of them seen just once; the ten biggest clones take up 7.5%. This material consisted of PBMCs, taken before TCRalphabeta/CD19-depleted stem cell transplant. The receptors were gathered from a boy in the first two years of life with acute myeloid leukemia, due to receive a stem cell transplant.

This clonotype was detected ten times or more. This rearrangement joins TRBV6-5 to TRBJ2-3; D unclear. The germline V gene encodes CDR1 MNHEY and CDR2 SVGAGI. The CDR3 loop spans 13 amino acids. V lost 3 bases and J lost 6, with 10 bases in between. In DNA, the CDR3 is TGTGCCAGCAGTTATTCCTTGGTCGATACGCAGTATTTT. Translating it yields CASSYSLVDTQYF.

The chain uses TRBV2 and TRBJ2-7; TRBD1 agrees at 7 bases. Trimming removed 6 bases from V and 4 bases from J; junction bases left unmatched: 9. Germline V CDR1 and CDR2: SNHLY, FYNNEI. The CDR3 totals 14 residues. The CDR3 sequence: CASSPGTDQYEQYF. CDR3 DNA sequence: TGTGCCAGCAGCCCGGGGACAGATCAATACGAGCAGTACTTC. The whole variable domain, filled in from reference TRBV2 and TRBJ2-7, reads EPEVTQTPSHQVTQMGQEVILRCVPISNHLYFYWYRQILGQKVEFLVSFYNNEISEKSEIFDDQFSVERPDGSNFTLKIRSTKLEDSAMYFCASSPGTDQYEQYFGPGTRLTVT.

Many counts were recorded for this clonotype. The CDR3, as DNA: TGCAGTGCTAGCGACAGGGACGGTCTCTACGAGCAGTACTTC. It yields the protein CSASDRDGLYEQYF. V usage is TRBV20-1 and J usage is TRBJ2-7, with TRBD1 identical over 7 bases. Germline CDR1 reads DFQATT; CDR2 reads SNEGSKA (reference sequence). Trimming at V came to 3 bases and at J to 3 bases, leaving 8 bases not matched to a gene. CDR3 length: 14 residues.

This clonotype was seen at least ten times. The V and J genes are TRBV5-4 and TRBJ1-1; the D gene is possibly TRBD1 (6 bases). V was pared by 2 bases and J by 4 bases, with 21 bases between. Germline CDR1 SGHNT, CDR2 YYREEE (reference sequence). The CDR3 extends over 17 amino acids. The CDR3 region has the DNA TGTGCCAGCAGCTTATCACAGGGACGATGGACGGTCACTGAAGCTTTCTTT. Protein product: CASSLSQGRWTVTEAFF.

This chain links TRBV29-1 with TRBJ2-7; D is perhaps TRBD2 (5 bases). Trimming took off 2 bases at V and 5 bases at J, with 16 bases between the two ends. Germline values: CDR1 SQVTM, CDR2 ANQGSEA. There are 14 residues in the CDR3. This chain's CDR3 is CSVEKITGSHEQYF. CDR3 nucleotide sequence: TGCAGCGTTGAAAAGATTACGGGGTCCCACGAGCAGTACTTC.

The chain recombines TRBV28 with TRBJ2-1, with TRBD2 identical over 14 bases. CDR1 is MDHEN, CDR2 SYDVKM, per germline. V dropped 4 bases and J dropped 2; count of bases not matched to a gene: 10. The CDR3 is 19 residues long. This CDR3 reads CASSYRDGTSGSTYNEQFF. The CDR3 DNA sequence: TGTGCCAGCAGTTACCGGGACGGGACTAGCGGGAGTACCTACAATGAGCAGTTCTTC.

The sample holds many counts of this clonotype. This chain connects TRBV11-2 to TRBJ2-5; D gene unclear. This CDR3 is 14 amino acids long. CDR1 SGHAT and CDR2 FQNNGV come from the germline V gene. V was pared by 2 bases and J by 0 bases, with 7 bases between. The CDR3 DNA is TGTGCCAGCAGCTTACGTTCGGACCAAGAGACCCAGTACTTC. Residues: CASSLRSDQETQYF.

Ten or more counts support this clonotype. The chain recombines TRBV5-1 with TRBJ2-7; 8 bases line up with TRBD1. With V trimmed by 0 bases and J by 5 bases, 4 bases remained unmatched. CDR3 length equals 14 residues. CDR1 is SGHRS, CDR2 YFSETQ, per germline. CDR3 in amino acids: CASSLARGRNEQYF. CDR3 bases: TGCGCCAGCAGCTTGGCCAGGGGGCGGAACGAGCAGTACTTC. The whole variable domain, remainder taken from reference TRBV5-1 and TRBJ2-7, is KAGVTQTPRYLIKTRGQQVTLSCSPISGHRSVSWYQQTPGQGLQFLFEYFSETQRNKGNFPGRFSGRQFSNSRSEMNVSTLELGDSALYLCASSLARGRNEQYFGPGTRLTVT.

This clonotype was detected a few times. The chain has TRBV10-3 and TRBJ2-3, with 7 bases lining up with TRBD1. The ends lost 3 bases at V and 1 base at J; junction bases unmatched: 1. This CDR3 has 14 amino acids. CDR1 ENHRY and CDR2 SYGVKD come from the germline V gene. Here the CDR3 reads CAISERGRTDTQYF. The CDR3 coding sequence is TGTGCCATCAGTGAAAGGGGGCGCACAGATACGCAGTATTTT.

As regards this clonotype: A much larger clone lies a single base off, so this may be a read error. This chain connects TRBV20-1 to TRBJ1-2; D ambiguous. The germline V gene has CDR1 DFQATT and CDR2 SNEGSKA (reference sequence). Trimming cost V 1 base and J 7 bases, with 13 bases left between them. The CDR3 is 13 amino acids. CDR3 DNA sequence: TGCAGTGCTAGAGTCGCAGCGGGCTCTGGCTACACCTTC. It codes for CSARVAAGSGYTF.

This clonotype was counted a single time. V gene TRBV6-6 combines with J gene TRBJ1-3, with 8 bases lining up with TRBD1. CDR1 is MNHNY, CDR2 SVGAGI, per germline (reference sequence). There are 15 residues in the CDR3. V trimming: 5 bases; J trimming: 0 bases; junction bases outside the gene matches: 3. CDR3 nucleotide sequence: TGTGCCAGCAGTCGACAGGGGTTCTCTGGAAACACCATATATTTT. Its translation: CASSRQGFSGNTIYF.

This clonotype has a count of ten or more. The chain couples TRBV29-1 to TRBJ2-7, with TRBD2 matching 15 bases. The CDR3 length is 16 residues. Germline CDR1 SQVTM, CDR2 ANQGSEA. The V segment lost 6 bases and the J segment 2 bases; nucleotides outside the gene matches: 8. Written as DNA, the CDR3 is TGCAGCGTCTTCGGACTAGCGGGAGGGCTTCCCTACGAGCAGTACTTC. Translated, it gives CSVFGLAGGLPYEQYF.

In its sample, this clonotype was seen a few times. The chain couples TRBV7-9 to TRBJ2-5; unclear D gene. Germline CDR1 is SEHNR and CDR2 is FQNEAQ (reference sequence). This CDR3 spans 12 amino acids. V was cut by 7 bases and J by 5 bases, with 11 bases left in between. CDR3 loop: CASNPVWETQYF. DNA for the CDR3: TGTGCCAGCAACCCAGTATGGGAGACCCAGTACTTC.

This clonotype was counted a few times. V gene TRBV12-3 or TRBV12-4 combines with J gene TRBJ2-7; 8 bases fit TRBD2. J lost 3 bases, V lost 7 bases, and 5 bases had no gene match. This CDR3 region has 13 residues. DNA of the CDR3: TGTGCCAGCACTTACACTAGCGGCTACGAGCAGTACTTC. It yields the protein CASTYTSGYEQYF.

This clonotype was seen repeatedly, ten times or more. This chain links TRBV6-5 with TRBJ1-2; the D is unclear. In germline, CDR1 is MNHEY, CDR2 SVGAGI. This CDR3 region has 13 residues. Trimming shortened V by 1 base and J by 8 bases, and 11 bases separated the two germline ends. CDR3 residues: CASSYLGCQGYTF. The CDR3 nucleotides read TGTGCCAGCAGTTACTTAGGGTGCCAGGGCTACACCTTC.